This T cell receptor (beta chain) was identified during a study of blood T cells in healthy people across ages. Findings and limits, study-wide: PBMCs went unsorted, and a conclusive naive versus antigen-experienced comparison was therefore prevented.

Germline CDR1 and CDR2: MNHNY and SVGAGI (reference sequence). The CDR3 is made up of 16 amino acids. The second PCR ran about 6 to 12 cycles with a sample-barcoded 5' primer and J-beta primers. There were at least 2.5 million CDR3-containing paired-end reads obtained from each sample. TCRdb re-analysed the 5' RACE reads in MiXCR, keeping a single row per CDR3 protein. The sample contains 550,000 to 600,000 distinct CDR3 sequences, around 48% of which appear only once. As to this clonotype: Its cognate antigen is unknown. A read error may explain this, as a much larger clone is one base away.

The V and J genes are TRBV6-6 and TRBJ2-1; 10 bases are shared with TRBD1. The sequence was obtained from a man older than 75 in good health. Sequences were obtained from blood. The chain's CDR3 is CAGSFGRQGANNEQFF. The CDR3 DNA reads TGTGCCGGCAGTTTCGGTAGACAGGGGGCGAACAATGAGCAGTTCTTC.